The 22 T cell receptor beta chains below come from one sample, sequenced in a study of response to subunit inactivated influenza vaccine. TCRdb re-called the RT-PCR reads through MiXCR, storing one row per CDR3 protein. The data show a few hundred thousand distinct CDR3 sequences, roughly 22% seen once. This specimen consisted of PBMCs from blood, obtained 21 months after vaccination. The receptor source for this set is a man aged 45 to 70 who received an inactivated influenza vaccine.

This clonotype was counted between two and nine times. CDR3 sequence: CSARNADRLYGYTF. The CDR3 DNA is TGCAGTGCTAGAAATGCAGACAGACTCTATGGCTACACCTTC. The chain recombines TRBV20-1 with TRBJ1-2; maybe TRBD1 (5 bases). CDR1 and CDR2 (germline): DFQATT, SNEGSKA (reference sequence). Trimming shortened V by 2 bases and J by 4 bases, and 14 bases separated the two germline ends. This CDR3 comprises 14 residues.

This clonotype was counted only a few times. The chain employs TRBV7-9 and TRBJ2-3, with D possibly TRBD1 on 5 matching bases. Trimming removed 3 bases from V and 1 base from J, with 8 bases in between. This CDR3 spans 14 amino acids. Germline assignment: CDR1 SEHNR and CDR2 FQNEAQ (reference sequence). In DNA, the CDR3 is TGTGCCAGCAGCTTTGCGACAGGCACAGATACGCAGTATTTT. Protein sequence: CASSFATGTDTQYF.

The rearrangement joins TRBV9 to TRBJ2-3, with 7 nucleotides matching TRBD1. V lost 4 bases and J lost 2; bases outside the gene matches: 10. The CDR3 sequence is 16 residues long. Germline CDR1 and CDR2: SGDLS and YYNGEE. The CDR3 region has the DNA TGTGCCAGCAGCCCACTCCGGGACAGCTTCACAGATACGCAGTATTTT. This gives the protein CASSPLRDSFTDTQYF.

This CDR3 reads CASSNGLAGYEQYF. The CDR3 DNA reads TGTGCCAGCAGTAATGGACTAGCGGGCTACGAGCAGTACTTC. V usage is TRBV2 and J usage is TRBJ2-7; 11 positions agree with TRBD2. The CDR3 sequence is 14 residues long. Germline CDR1 reads SNHLY; CDR2 reads FYNNEI. V trimming: 5 bases; J trimming: 3 bases; junction bases outside the gene matches: 3. The complete variable domain, with remaining parts taken from reference TRBV2 and TRBJ2-7, reads EPEVTQTPSHQVTQMGQEVILRCVPISNHLYFYWYRQILGQKVEFLVSFYNNEISEKSEIFDDQFSVERPDGSNFTLKIRSTKLEDSAMYFCASSNGLAGYEQYFGPGTRLTVT.

The genes are TRBV12-3 or TRBV12-4 and TRBJ2-2; a possible D gene is TRBD1 (6 bases). V lost 2 bases, J lost 2 bases, and 12 bases lay in between. The CDR3 extends over 16 amino acids. CDR3 sequence reads: CASSLTPGTNTGELFF. DNA for the CDR3: TGTGCCAGCAGTTTAACCCCGGGGACAAACACCGGGGAGCTGTTTTTT.

V is TRBV28 and J is TRBJ1-2, with a tentative D call TRBD1 (6 bases). This CDR3 has 14 residues. The V end was cut by 6 bases, the J end by 4 bases, with 15 bases between. Germline V gives CDR1 MDHEN, CDR2 SYDVKM. As DNA, the CDR3 is TGTGCCAGCAGGCCCGGTGACAGGAGCTATGGCTACACCTTC. Translating it yields CASRPGDRSYGYTF.

This rearrangement joins TRBV7-6 to TRBJ2-5, with 8 bases identical to TRBD1. The V gene's germline CDR1 is SGHVS and CDR2 FNYEAQ. The CDR3 has 15 amino acids. V trimming: 1 base; J trimming: 7 bases; junction bases outside the gene matches: 8. CDR3 residues: CASSLEVGQEPTQYF. In DNA, the CDR3 is TGTGCCAGCAGCTTAGAGGTGGGACAGGAGCCGACCCAGTACTTC.

In its sample, this clonotype was seen a few times. J is TRBJ2-2 and V is TRBV7-6; 10 nucleotides agree with TRBD2. This CDR3 contains 16 residues. Germline loops: CDR1 SGHVS, CDR2 FNYEAQ. Trimming at V came to 5 bases and at J to 4 bases, leaving 7 bases not matched to a gene. In DNA form, the CDR3 reads TGTGCCAGCAGCCAGAGCGGGGGGGGATTCACCGGGGAGCTGTTTTTT. It encodes CASSQSGGGFTGELFF.

A few counts support this clonotype. The V gene is TRBV10-2, the J gene TRBJ1-2; 9 positions agree with TRBD1. CDR3 size: 14 residues. The junction had 5 bases not matched to a gene; V was cut back by 3 bases and J by 6 bases. Germline CDR1 and CDR2: WSHSY and SAAADI. The CDR3, as DNA: TGCGCCAGCAGTGACGACAGGGGGTTAAATGGCTACACCTTC. It specifies CASSDDRGLNGYTF.

This sequence joins TRBV7-2 and TRBJ1-2; 9 bases match TRBD1. Per the germline V gene, CDR1 is SGHTA and CDR2 is FQGNSA. There are 14 residues in the CDR3. The junction had 5 bases not matched to a gene; V was cut back by 3 bases and J by 6 bases. The CDR3 sequence is CASSFITGGNGYTF. The CDR3 coding sequence is TGTGCCAGCAGCTTCATAACAGGGGGCAATGGCTACACCTTC.

The sample holds a few counts of this clonotype. The rearrangement uses TRBV6-5 and TRBJ1-2, with D perhaps matching TRBD1 (6 bases). The CDR3 covers 15 residues. In germline, CDR1 is MNHEY, CDR2 SVGAGI. V gave up 2 bases and J gave up 8 bases, with 18 bases separating them. The CDR3 here is CASSYRWGGGGGYTF. The CDR3 nucleotides are TGTGCCAGCAGTTACCGTTGGGGGGGGGGCGGCGGCTACACCTTC.

This clonotype has a count of ten or more. The chain uses TRBV12-3 or TRBV12-4 and TRBJ1-1; D is possibly TRBD1 (6 bases). Trimming left V 6 bases short and J 1 base short, with 18 bases between. The CDR3 extends over 16 amino acids. CDR3 in DNA: TGTGCCAGCAGATCCGGGAGATTGGACAGGAACACTGAAGCTTTCTTT. This translates into CASRSGRLDRNTEAFF.

This chain uses TRBV12-3 or TRBV12-4 with TRBJ2-2, with TRBD2 matching 7 bases. This CDR3 is 16 amino acids long. J was trimmed by 4 bases and V by 0 bases; bases with no gene match: 5. The CDR3 loop reads CASSLAGGSSTGELFF. The CDR3 nucleotides are TGTGCCAGCAGTTTAGCTGGCGGGAGTAGCACCGGGGAGCTGTTTTTT.

The sample holds many counts of this clonotype. CDR3 sequence reads: CASSLSGVTLGYTF. The CDR3 coding sequence is TGTGCCAGCAGTCTTAGTGGCGTCACGTTGGGCTACACCTTC. The chain is built from TRBV12-3 or TRBV12-4 and TRBJ1-2, with D hard to call. The ends were cut back, 5 bases at V and 8 bases at J, with 18 bases in the middle. The CDR3 has 14 residues.

V is TRBV5-1 and J is TRBJ1-1; possible D gene TRBD1, 5 bases. The CDR3 contains 14 residues. Trimming cost V 6 bases and J 6 bases, with 18 bases left between them. Germline V gives CDR1 SGHRS, CDR2 YFSETQ. This CDR3 reads CASTGYTGAPEAFF. DNA for the CDR3: TGCGCCAGCACGGGCTATACAGGAGCCCCTGAAGCTTTCTTT.

This clonotype has only a few counts. The rearrangement uses TRBV29-1 and TRBJ1-4, with a possible D match to TRBD1 (5 bases). The germline V and J ends were trimmed by 4 bases and 7 bases, with 13 bases remaining between them. Germline V lookup: CDR1 SQVTM, CDR2 ANQGSEA. There are 13 residues in the CDR3. The CDR3 nucleotides are TGCAGCGTTGCGAGGGGCGCGGGTGAAAAACTGTTTTTT. This gives the protein CSVARGAGEKLFF.

This clonotype was observed a handful of times. The chain has TRBV7-8 and TRBJ2-2; 9 nucleotides line up with TRBD2. Germline CDR1 SGHVS, CDR2 FQNEAQ. Losses at the gene ends were 0 bases for V and 8 bases for J; bases not matched to a gene: 13. CDR3 length: 18 residues. CDR3 residues: CASSLADWGLASKGELFF. CDR3 sequence (DNA): TGTGCCAGCAGCTTAGCGGACTGGGGACTAGCCTCTAAGGGGGAGCTGTTTTTT.

V and J are TRBV6-1 and TRBJ1-4; possibly TRBD1 for D (5 bases). V lost 6 bases to trimming and J lost 11 bases, with 19 bases between them. CDR1 is MNHNS, CDR2 SASEGT, per germline. The CDR3 sequence is 14 residues long. In DNA, the CDR3 is TGTGCCAGCAGCCCACAATCCGGGGCATGGAAACTGTTTTTT. It specifies CASSPQSGAWKLFF.

This clonotype was detected many times. This chain connects TRBV6-2 or TRBV6-3 to TRBJ1-5; D not resolved. The ends were cut back, 0 bases at V and 5 bases at J, with 5 bases in the middle. From germline, CDR1 is MNHEY and CDR2 SVGEGT. This CDR3 comprises 13 residues. The CDR3 spells CASSYSLYQPQHF. The DNA for the CDR3 is TGTGCCAGCAGTTACTCCCTGTATCAGCCCCAGCATTTT.

This clonotype was counted only a few times. V usage is TRBV21-1 and J usage is TRBJ2-3; the table assigns TRBD1, which was not confirmed against the DNA. TRBV21-1 represents a pseudogene. The length of the CDR3 is 17 residues. The CDR3 spells CASSTFPGQTDTDTQYF. CDR3 DNA: TGTGCCAGCAGCACCTTCCCGGGACAGACCGACACAGATACGCAGTATTTT.

This clonotype has more than one count but fewer than ten. The chain joins TRBV11-2 to TRBJ1-1; no clear D. This CDR3 spans 18 amino acids. In germline, CDR1 is SGHAT, CDR2 FQNNGV. V lost 5 bases, J lost 0 bases, and 22 bases lay in between. DNA for the CDR3: TGTGCCAGCAGCCGTAGCCTTGGGGTTATTCAGTTGAACACTGAAGCTTTCTTT. Amino acid sequence: CASSRSLGVIQLNTEAFF.

This chain uses TRBV7-9 with TRBJ1-1; D not resolved. The germline CDR1 and CDR2 sequences are SEHNR and FQNEAQ (reference sequence). This CDR3 is 15 amino acids long. Deletions cut 1 base from V and 5 bases from J, with 14 bases between. DNA of the CDR3: TGTGCCAGCAGCTTAGGAGCGCTTTTATTGACTGAAGCTTTCTTT. Translation gives CASSLGALLLTEAFF.